This T cell receptor (beta chain) was captured by sequencing in a study of blood T cells in healthy people across ages. Sample-barcoded 5' priming and a J-beta primer mix drove a second PCR of about 6 to 12 cycles. Every cDNA molecule carried a tag from a template-switch adaptor bearing 12 random nucleotides. TCRdb re-called the 5' RACE reads with MiXCR, one entry per CDR3 protein. Of fewer than 650,000 distinct CDR3 sequences in the sample, about 25% are singletons; the top ten hold approximately 3.3%. This CDR3 spans 15 amino acids. Per the germline V gene, CDR1 is LGHDT and CDR2 is YNNKEL (reference sequence). Losses at the gene ends were 7 bases for V and 4 bases for J; bases not matched to a gene: 10. Aged roughly 6 to 90, donors were systemically healthy Caucasians from Russia. Isolation recovered at least 7 million PBMCs from every sample. The same specimen was also included in a second study, on T cells of mothers and their children.

The sequence was obtained from a boy between 2 and 10 years old in good health. Input material: blood. The rearrangement joins TRBV3-1 to TRBJ2-3; 8 bases agree with TRBD2. CDR3 in amino acids: CASTRFGGVPDTQYF. The CDR3 DNA sequence: TGTGCCAGCACGAGATTCGGGGGGGTCCCAGATACGCAGTATTTT.